Following are 26 T cell receptor beta chains from one sample sequenced in a study of metastatic and nonmetastatic thyroid tumors. Prior to thyroid surgery, none of the patients had received any treatment. TCRdb redid the clone calls on the PCR reads using MiXCR. The sample has fewer than 5,000 clones, roughly 20% seen once. Sequencing was carried out using tumor tissue. These receptors all stem from a male donor with papillary thyroid cancer or a benign thyroid nodule (not recorded which). Some clones in this sample may be carry-over from other donors' samples.

This clone has a single count. The chain combines TRBV28 with TRBJ1-1, with D possibly TRBD1 on 6 matching bases. Germline-derived CDR1 and CDR2 are MDHEN and SYDVKM. The V end was cut by 5 bases, the J end by 6 bases, with 10 bases between. The CDR3 contains 12 residues. For the CDR3, the DNA is TGTGCCAGCAGTGCCAGGGGCTCTGAAGCTTTCTTT. It yields the protein CASSARGSEAFF.

This clone was counted ten times or more. V usage is TRBV5-4 and J usage is TRBJ1-2; D is undetermined. V lost 4 bases to trimming and J lost 11 bases, with 12 bases between them. The germline V gene encodes CDR1 SGHNT and CDR2 YYREEE (reference sequence). The CDR3 sequence is 11 residues long. The CDR3 region is CASSADHFYTF. The CDR3 DNA reads TGTGCCAGCAGCGCCGACCATTTTTACACCTTC.

This rearrangement joins TRBV9 to TRBJ2-7; 11 nucleotides agree with TRBD1. The germline V gene has CDR1 SGDLS and CDR2 YYNGEE. There are 15 residues in the CDR3. The V gene end was trimmed by 3 bases and the J gene end by 1 base; junction bases not matched to a gene: 3. The CDR3 region has the DNA TGTGCCAGCAGCGCCGGGACAGGGGGGTCCTACGAGCAGTACTTC. Residues: CASSAGTGGSYEQYF.

In this sample, this clone turned up many times. This sequence joins TRBV5-1 and TRBJ2-2; 8 bases align to TRBD2. Losses at the gene ends were 2 bases for V and 4 bases for J; bases not matched to a gene: 10. CDR3 length equals 17 residues. Germline V gene sequence: CDR1 SGHRS, CDR2 YFSETQ. The chain's CDR3 is CASSLISGGRITGELFF. The CDR3 region has the DNA TGCGCCAGCAGCTTAATCTCAGGCGGGAGGATCACCGGGGAGCTGTTTTTT.

A few counts support this clone. V and J are TRBV12-3 or TRBV12-4 and TRBJ2-1, with 10 nucleotides matching TRBD2. The CDR3 loop spans 15 amino acids. J lost 7 bases, V lost 3 bases, and 6 bases had no gene match. The CDR3 protein is CASSFTSGARNEQFF. CDR3 nucleotides: TGTGCCAGCAGTTTCACTAGCGGGGCGCGTAATGAGCAGTTCTTC.

On this clone: Just one base apart from a much larger clone, this may be a read error. The chain links TRBV5-6 to TRBJ2-1; D is uncertain. Trimming took 4 bases from V and 12 from J, leaving 23 bases between them. Germline CDR1 SGHDT, CDR2 YYEEEE. The CDR3 runs to 15 residues. CDR3 sequence reads: CASSGQPRSVDRQFF. CDR3 DNA: TGTGCCAGCAGCGGCCAGCCCCGGAGTGTTGATAGGCAGTTCTTC. The variable domain in full, completed from reference TRBV5-6 and TRBJ2-1, reads DAGVTQSPTHLIKTRGQQVTLRCSPKSGHDTVSWYQQALGQGPQFIFQYYEEEERQRGNFPDRFSGHQFPNYSSELNVNALLLGDSALYLCASSGQPRSVDRQFFGPGTRLTVL.

This clone was recorded a few times. The rearrangement uses TRBV19 and TRBJ2-6, with a possible D match to TRBD1 (5 bases). Deletions cut 10 bases from V and 5 bases from J, with 12 bases between. The CDR3 spans 13 residues. CDR1 is LNHDA and CDR2 is SQIVND in the germline V gene (reference sequence). The CDR3: CATLRAWANVLTF. Written as DNA, the CDR3 is TGTGCCACTCTCAGGGCTTGGGCCAACGTCCTGACTTTC.

Turning to this clone: This may be a read error, as it is one base from a much larger clone. The rearrangement uses TRBV9 and TRBJ1-5, with 8 bases that match TRBD1. Per germline, CDR1 SGDLS and CDR2 YYNGEE. The trim removed 1 base at V and 6 bases at J, leaving 6 bases unmatched. The CDR3 runs 15 residues. The CDR3 DNA follows: TGTGCCAGCAGCGTATGGCAGGGGGCAGGTCAGCCCCAGCATTTT. Protein: CASSVWQGAGQPQHF.

This clone was picked up many times. The chain uses TRBV20-1 and TRBJ2-1, with 8 bases matching TRBD2. The CDR3 has 15 residues. J was trimmed by 5 bases and V by 2 bases; bases with no gene match: 8. CDR1 is DFQATT and CDR2 is SNEGSKA in the germline V gene (reference sequence). CDR3 sequence (DNA): TGCAGTGCTAGACGCGGGAGCGGGGGAAACAATGAGCAGTTCTTC. The encoded protein is CSARRGSGGNNEQFF.

The genes are TRBV25-1 and TRBJ2-1, with D possibly matching TRBD1 (6 bases). V lost 6 bases and J lost 0, with 30 bases in between. This CDR3 is 21 amino acids long. CDR1 is MGHDK and CDR2 is SYGVNS in the germline V gene. CDR3 sequence reads: CASSAAPRQAVPGGSYNEQFF. CDR3 DNA: TGTGCCAGCAGCGCAGCACCGAGACAGGCAGTCCCTGGGGGCTCCTACAATGAGCAGTTCTTC.

This clone occurred many times. The chain recombines TRBV5-1 with TRBJ2-1; D remains unclear. V was cut by 0 bases and J by 6 bases, with 16 bases left in between. Germline V gives CDR1 SGHRS, CDR2 YFSETQ. CDR3 size: 16 residues. CDR3 nucleotides: TGCGCCAGCAGCTTGGGTGGGGTACTATCGGGCAATGAGCAGTTCTTC. Translated, it gives CASSLGGVLSGNEQFF.

This clone was detected ten times or more. The chain carries TRBV5-1 and TRBJ2-1; the D is unclear. CDR1 is SGHRS, CDR2 YFSETQ, per germline. The CDR3 totals 13 residues. Trimming took off 2 bases at V and 6 bases at J, with 9 bases between the two ends. Here the CDR3 DNA reads TGCGCCAGCAGCTTAACCGAGATCAATGAGCAGTTCTTC. This codes for CASSLTEINEQFF.

The rearrangement links TRBV7-2 to TRBJ2-2; TRBD2 matches at 11 bases. The V segment lost 2 bases and the J segment 5 bases; nucleotides outside the gene matches: 7. The germline gives CDR1 SGHTA, CDR2 FQGNSA. The CDR3 has 17 residues. The CDR3 DNA reads TGTGCCAGCAGCTTAAGGCTAGCGGGAGGCGGGACCGGGGAGCTGTTTTTT. It yields the protein CASSLRLAGGGTGELFF.

This clone was observed many times. The same CDR3 is also encoded by other DNA sequences in this sample. The CDR3 nucleotides read TGTGCCGGGCAGGGGGTGGGACTCACCGGGGAGCTGTTTTTT. Amino acids: CAGQGVGLTGELFF. The J gene is TRBJ2-2, the V gene TRBV30; D perhaps matches TRBD1 (7 bases). This CDR3 region has 14 residues. Germline CDR1 reads GTSNPN; CDR2 reads SVGIG (reference sequence). Trimming removed 8 bases from V and 4 bases from J, with 17 bases in between.

The rearrangement uses TRBV6-1 and TRBJ2-7, with D unclear. Germline V lookup: CDR1 MNHNS, CDR2 SASEGT. This CDR3 spans 17 amino acids. The V and J ends lost 11 bases and 2 bases respectively, with 28 bases between them. In DNA, the CDR3 is TGTGCCCCCGTCCGGGCTCCACCCCACCTTGAGACCTACGAGCAGTACTTC. The encoded protein is CAPVRAPPHLETYEQYF.

This clone was counted a few times. V and J are TRBV5-4 and TRBJ2-7; 10 bases match TRBD1. Trimming took 4 bases from V and 6 from J; bases not matched to a gene: 7. Germline V lookup: CDR1 SGHNT, CDR2 YYREEE (reference sequence). The CDR3 totals 14 residues. CDR3 in DNA: TGTGCCAGCAGCCGTCCCGGGACAGGGGTCGAGCAGTACTTC. As protein: CASSRPGTGVEQYF.

This clone was detected ten times or more. In DNA, the CDR3 is TGTGCCAGCAGTTTGGGGCAGTCTAAGAGCACAGATACGCAGTATTTT. Its protein product is CASSLGQSKSTDTQYF. The chain joins TRBV28 to TRBJ2-3, with D maybe TRBD1 (5 bases). Germline loops: CDR1 MDHEN, CDR2 SYDVKM. V was shortened by 3 bases and J by 0 bases, with 13 bases between the two germline ends. CDR3 length: 16 residues.

A word on this clone: This same CDR3 is encoded by further DNA sequences in the sample. V gene TRBV6-2 or TRBV6-3 combines with J gene TRBJ1-5, with D possibly matching TRBD1 (6 bases). V lost 9 bases and J lost 7, with 19 bases in between. CDR1 is MNHEY and CDR2 is SVGEGT in the germline V gene. The length of the CDR3 is 14 residues. The chain's CDR3 is CASGRTGRGQPQHF. The CDR3 DNA sequence: TGTGCCAGTGGCCGAACAGGGCGTGGCCAGCCCCAGCATTTT.

This clone is large. DNA for the CDR3: TGTGCCAGCAGCGGGTCTTACGCGGGCTCCTACGAGCAGTACTTC. This sequence encodes CASSGSYAGSYEQYF. This chain joins TRBV9 and TRBJ2-7; D might be TRBD2 (5 bases). The V end was cut by 3 bases, the J end by 0 bases, with 13 bases between. This CDR3 region has 15 residues. Germline lookup yields CDR1 SGDLS and CDR2 YYNGEE.

This clone was found a few times. J is TRBJ1-6 and V is TRBV28; TRBD1 might be the D (6 bases). The CDR3 length is 12 residues. Deletions cut 5 bases from V and 10 bases from J, with 9 bases between. Germline CDR1 is MDHEN and CDR2 is SYDVKM. The CDR3: CASSLGQSPLHF. The CDR3 DNA reads as TGTGCCAGCAGTCTCGGACAGTCACCCCTCCACTTT.

There are a few counts of this clone. The chain couples TRBV18 to TRBJ2-5, with D possibly matching TRBD1 (6 bases). The germline V gene has CDR1 KGHSH and CDR2 LQKENI. CDR3 length equals 12 residues. Deletions cut 4 bases from V and 5 bases from J, with 8 bases between. CDR3 protein: CASSQGDETQYF. CDR3 sequence (DNA): TGTGCCAGCTCACAGGGGGATGAGACCCAGTACTTC. Full variable domain (missing parts from reference TRBV18 and TRBJ2-5): NAGVMQNPRHLVRRRGQEARLRCSPMKGHSHVYWYRQLPEEGLKFMVYLQKENIIDESGMPKERFSAEFPKEGPSILRIQQVVRGDSAAYFCASSQGDETQYFGPGTRLLVL.

The chain couples TRBV20-1 to TRBJ2-4, with TRBD1 matching over 9 bases. The CDR3 consists of 14 residues. Germline loops: CDR1 DFQATT, CDR2 SNEGSKA (reference sequence). V was pared by 5 bases and J by 1 base, with 3 bases of the junction left unmatched. CDR3 region: CSAEQGAAKNIQYF. Here the CDR3 DNA reads TGCAGTGCTGAACAGGGGGCGGCCAAAAACATTCAGTACTTC.

This clone was seen repeatedly, ten times or more. The chain has TRBV5-1 and TRBJ2-3; D could derive from TRBD1 or TRBD2 (5 bases each). V was trimmed by 4 bases and J by 0 bases, leaving 12 bases between them. In germline, CDR1 is SGHRS, CDR2 YFSETQ. The CDR3 sequence is 15 residues long. The CDR3 sequence: CASSVGDPSTDTQYF. CDR3 DNA sequence: TGCGCCAGCAGCGTCGGGGACCCAAGCACAGATACGCAGTATTTT.

This clone is deemed medium-sized. An end of the junction does not agree with germline; a read error may underlie this. This CDR3 is also generated by other DNA sequences in the sample. V and J are TRBV11-3 and TRBJ2-3, with D possibly called TRBD1 or TRBD2 (5 bases each). CDR3 length equals 15 residues. CDR1 SGHNT and CDR2 YENEEA come from the germline V gene. The CDR3 coding sequence is TGTGCCAGCAGCCTAGATGGGGGAGTCACGGATACGCAGTATTTT. Protein product: CASSLDGGVTDTQYF.

This clone has ten or more counts. This rearrangement joins TRBV15 to TRBJ1-5, with a possible D match to TRBD1 (5 bases). The CDR3 extends over 15 amino acids. Germline CDR1 is LNHNV and CDR2 is YYDKDF (reference sequence). V lost 0 bases, J lost 1 base, and 7 bases lay in between. The CDR3 DNA reads as TGTGCCACCAGCAGAGAGGACATGAGCAATCAGCCCCAGCATTTT. Its protein product is CATSREDMSNQPQHF.

This clone is labeled as large. This sequence joins TRBV5-1 and TRBJ1-1; 9 bases are shared with TRBD1. Germline V lookup: CDR1 SGHRS, CDR2 YFSETQ. V lost 2 bases, J lost 10 bases, and 6 bases stayed unmatched. The CDR3 is 13 residues long. Written as DNA, the CDR3 is TGCGCCAGCAGCTTCGGGACAGGGTCTCCAGCTTTCTTT. Amino acids: CASSFGTGSPAFF. Full variable domain (rest looked up from reference TRBV5-1 and TRBJ1-1): KAGVTQTPRYLIKTRGQQVTLSCSPISGHRSVSWYQQTPGQGLQFLFEYFSETQRNKGNFPGRFSGRQFSNSRSEMNVSTLELGDSALYLCASSFGTGSPAFFGQGTRLTVV.